A selection of T cell receptor beta chains follows, all from one sample in a study of T cell responses to AZD1222 COVID-19 vaccine. Profiling relied on immunoSEQ multiplex PCR, and the TCRdb table lists in-frame clones only, not all of them. The table records 100,000 to 150,000 clones, 90% of them present only once. The material sequenced was peripheral blood, taken on day 0 of MenACWY control vaccination. All receptors derive from an adult in good health. CDR3s leave out the opening cysteine and the closing phenylalanine or tryptophan. Fields, in order: J gene, CDR3 length, V gene, D gene, CDR3 protein. D genes are given only for firm matches.

TRBJ2-1,12,TRBV7-9,.,ASSLDSNYNEQF
TRBJ2-2,16,TRBV5-1,TRBD1,ASSLWGRGSPGTGELF
TRBJ1-1,10,TRBV12-3/TRBV12-4,TRBD1,ASSFRQGWAF
TRBJ1-4,12,TRBV6-5,TRBD1,ASISGGGDEKLF
TRBJ2-2,13,TRBV7-9,.,ASSLGGSRTGELF
TRBJ2-1,15,TRBV15,TRBD2,ATSRGRLAGSNNEQF
TRBJ1-4,11,TRBV19,.,ASRGQNNEKLF
TRBJ1-2,20,TRBV19,TRBD1,ASSSYGGTGLKRWQNYYGYT
TRBJ1-4,13,TRBV18,TRBD1,ASSLDRGTNEKLF
TRBJ1-2,11,TRBV28,TRBD1,ASGGQYNYGYT
TRBJ1-6,14,TRBV14,TRBD1,ASSQRGDRYNSPLH
TRBJ2-7,13,TRBV28,.,ASSTPPSLSYEQY
TRBJ1-1,14,TRBV4-1,.,ASSHVPGTRNTEAF
TRBJ1-1,13,TRBV18,.,ASSPPRELNTEAF
TRBJ2-6,16,TRBV9,.,ASSVRGGEISGANVLT
TRBJ2-3,11,TRBV29-1,.,SVEGRNTDTQY
TRBJ1-1,11,TRBV7-3,.,ASSLRRNTEAF
TRBJ2-7,11,TRBV4-1,.,ASSQGLSYEQY
TRBJ1-3,12,TRBV14,.,ASSQGISGNTIY
TRBJ1-5,11,TRBV7-2,.,ASSLGVNQPQH
TRBJ1-1,11,TRBV28,.,ASGGHGGTEAF
TRBJ2-7,11,TRBV28,.,ASTSGGHYEQY
TRBJ1-1,11,TRBV2,.,ASSRALNTEAF
TRBJ1-6,10,TRBV19,.,ASSGYNSPLH
TRBJ1-5,13,TRBV7-2,.,ASSLDGYLNQPQH
TRBJ1-3,13,TRBV5-1,.,ASSLDGGPGNTIY
TRBJ2-1,11,TRBV12-3/TRBV12-4,TRBD2,ASSLERGNEQF
TRBJ1-2,11,TRBV6-5,.,ASSSGQDYGYT
TRBJ2-3,10,TRBV12-3/TRBV12-4,.,ASTRGPLPTY
TRBJ2-1,16,TRBV7-9,.,ASSPLGSLARGYNEQF
TRBJ2-3,14,TRBV28,TRBD2,AAKVGREGSTDTQY
TRBJ1-3,13,TRBV5-8,.,ASIEGSRSGNTIY
TRBJ2-6,16,TRBV7-9,TRBD1,ASSSFRDRGPGANVLT
TRBJ2-1,13,TRBV7-3,.,ASSFEAGNHNEQF
TRBJ2-6,14,TRBV5-8,.,ASSSDSHSGANVLT
TRBJ2-2,13,TRBV7-7,.,ASSLGGTHTGELF
TRBJ2-1,10,TRBV28,.,ASSGSYNEQF
TRBJ1-3,14,TRBV2,TRBD1,ASSGGDRISGNTIY
TRBJ2-3,12,TRBV6-4,.,ASSDSGTTDTQY
TRBJ2-7,12,TRBV2,.,ASKRRDAVDQQY
TRBJ1-5,12,TRBV27,.,ASSLLGERQPQH
TRBJ1-2,14,TRBV7-9,.,ASSFSREEANYGYT
TRBJ2-5,11,TRBV9,TRBD2,ASSPEAGETQY
TRBJ1-5,14,TRBV6-6,TRBD1,ASSSLRDSSNQPQH
TRBJ2-3,16,TRBV4-3,.,ASSQDLGRTSSTDTQY
TRBJ2-3,14,TRBV27,TRBD2,ASSLFGGGSTDTQY
TRBJ1-5,14,TRBV19,.,ASSSGVFLGNQPQH
TRBJ1-3,12,TRBV6-5,.,ASSYRDSGNTIY
TRBJ2-4,16,TRBV19,TRBD1,ASSFSRAGGKTKNIQY
TRBJ2-5,11,TRBV7-9,.,ASSSPGWETQY
TRBJ2-7,13,TRBV27,TRBD2,ASSSRTSAPYEQY
TRBJ2-5,12,TRBV7-3,TRBD1,ASSYQGDQETQY
TRBJ1-5,13,TRBV6-6,TRBD1,ASKGTGGSNQPQH
TRBJ2-2,11,TRBV29-1,TRBD1,SVGDRATGELF
TRBJ2-2,15,TRBV5-4,TRBD2,ASSKTSGGSKTGELF